This T cell receptor (beta chain) appears in the sequencing data of a study of blood T cell repertoires in COVID-19. In the source study's methods: How many nucleated cells were present was estimated from reference gene primer amplification. Here immunoSEQ multiplex PCR was the method, and the copy in TCRdb shows in-frame clones only, minus some. D and trimming come from the DNA, and the V and J calls and clone size come from that table. The table has hundreds of thousands of clones, roughly 91% seen once; the top ten hold around 2%. Germline V lookup: CDR1 SGHRS, CDR2 YFSETQ. This CDR3 region has 14 residues. After removal of 4 bases from V and 3 bases from J, the junction contained 5 bases not matched to a gene.

The J gene is TRBJ2-3, the V gene TRBV5-1; 7 bases agree with TRBD2. This TCR derives from a woman aged 55-75 years in a cohort exposed to, infected with or recovered from COVID-19 (not recorded which). What was sequenced was PBMCs or T cells enriched from blood (not recorded which). This CDR3 is CASSRLAVTDTQYF. Here the CDR3 DNA reads TGCGCCAGCAGCCGACTAGCTGTAACAGATACGCAGTATTTT.